This T cell receptor (beta chain) stems from a study of T cell responses to AZD1222 COVID-19 vaccine (dated by TCRdb to the early 2020s). At the level of the whole study: AZD1222 recipients with second doses at about 4 weeks or about 12 weeks were pooled, because spike-specific TCR depth and breadth did not differ between schedules. Trial participants were enrolled by age into subgroups of 18-55, 56-69 and 70-plus years, and roughly 150, 30 and 60 TCR-sequenced participants, respectively, were included in these subgroups. TCR sequencing was performed for over 230 trial participants, of whom around 210 were given two doses of AZD1222 and some 26 were given two doses of MenACWY control vaccine.

Including cysteine and phenylalanine, the CDR3 has 12 amino acids. The only DNA kept is the CDR3, 36 bases in frame from the first base. The germline V gene (reference sequence) sets CDR1 to SEHNR and CDR2 to FQNEAQ. The trim is 5 bases for V and 7 bases for J, with a gap of 11 bases between the germline ends. The sample's time point, from its label and the paper: baseline before first vaccination. Samples from vaccinated people were obtained from the UK trials COV001 and COV002, which included a single-blind randomized controlled phase 2/3 trial of AZD1222 (ChAdOx1 nCoV-19) in healthy adults. For TCRbeta chain sequencing, PBMC samples from trial participants were taken at day 0 and at day 28 after the second dose. The CDR3 regions of human TCRbeta chains were analyzed by immunosequencing. In the paper's pipeline: TCRs in the repertoires were compared against a reference library of SARS-CoV-2-specific TCRs that had been generated with the MIRA antigen-specificity platform. Breadth was defined as the fraction of unique TCRs that were SARS-CoV-2-associated, and depth was defined as the fraction of total T cells that were SARS-CoV-2-associated. Using the MIRA data, each spike-specific TCR was assigned both to the spike region to which the TCR was reactive and to a CD4 or CD8 class. Log10-transformed breadth and depth values were compared by one-way ANOVA with Sidak's multiple comparisons tests. TCRdb retrieved this table from immuneACCESS and kept in-frame rearrangements only. Not all clones are present; in checked studies, unresolved V genes account for under half, and no reason is known for the remainder. That table is the source of V, J and clone size, and D and trimming were worked out from the DNA. The table for this sample lists 90,000 to 100,000 clones; 70% to 90% of them were counted only once. Just under 3% of the sample is in the top ten clones.

General findings and caveats noted by the study authors: After two AZD1222 doses, both the breadth and the depth of spike-specific TCRs were significantly higher than at day 0 and than in MenACWY recipients. The 56-69-year group was small, and its depth increase did not reach significance, likely because of low power. Reportedly, close to half of the unique spike-specific TCRs recognized epitopes lying outside the regions that are mutated in the B.1.351 and B.1.1.7 variants. Participants were mostly white British, with more females than males. The authors suggested clonal diversity may have been underestimated. Because no day 14 peak-response samples were available, the repertoires could be characterized only after the peak T cell response. Vaccine-associated CD4 TCRs spanned the whole spike protein, with dominant responses in regions 160-218 and 743-854. Only 5 to 7 AZD1222 recipients were SARS-CoV-2 seropositive at baseline, limiting conclusions about previously exposed vaccinees.

Only one count was recorded for this clone. Its antigen remains undetermined. No quality values exist for individual bases; no much larger clone is one base distant. Sequencing used peripheral blood, obtained on day 0 of AZD1222 vaccination. The TCR sequence derives from an adult in good health. This receptor chain uses TRBV7-9 and TRBJ1-2; no D gene call is confident. The CDR3 amino acid sequence is: CASSPTPSGYTF. DNA sequence: TGTGCCAGCAGCCCTACCCCAAGTGGCTACACCTTC.